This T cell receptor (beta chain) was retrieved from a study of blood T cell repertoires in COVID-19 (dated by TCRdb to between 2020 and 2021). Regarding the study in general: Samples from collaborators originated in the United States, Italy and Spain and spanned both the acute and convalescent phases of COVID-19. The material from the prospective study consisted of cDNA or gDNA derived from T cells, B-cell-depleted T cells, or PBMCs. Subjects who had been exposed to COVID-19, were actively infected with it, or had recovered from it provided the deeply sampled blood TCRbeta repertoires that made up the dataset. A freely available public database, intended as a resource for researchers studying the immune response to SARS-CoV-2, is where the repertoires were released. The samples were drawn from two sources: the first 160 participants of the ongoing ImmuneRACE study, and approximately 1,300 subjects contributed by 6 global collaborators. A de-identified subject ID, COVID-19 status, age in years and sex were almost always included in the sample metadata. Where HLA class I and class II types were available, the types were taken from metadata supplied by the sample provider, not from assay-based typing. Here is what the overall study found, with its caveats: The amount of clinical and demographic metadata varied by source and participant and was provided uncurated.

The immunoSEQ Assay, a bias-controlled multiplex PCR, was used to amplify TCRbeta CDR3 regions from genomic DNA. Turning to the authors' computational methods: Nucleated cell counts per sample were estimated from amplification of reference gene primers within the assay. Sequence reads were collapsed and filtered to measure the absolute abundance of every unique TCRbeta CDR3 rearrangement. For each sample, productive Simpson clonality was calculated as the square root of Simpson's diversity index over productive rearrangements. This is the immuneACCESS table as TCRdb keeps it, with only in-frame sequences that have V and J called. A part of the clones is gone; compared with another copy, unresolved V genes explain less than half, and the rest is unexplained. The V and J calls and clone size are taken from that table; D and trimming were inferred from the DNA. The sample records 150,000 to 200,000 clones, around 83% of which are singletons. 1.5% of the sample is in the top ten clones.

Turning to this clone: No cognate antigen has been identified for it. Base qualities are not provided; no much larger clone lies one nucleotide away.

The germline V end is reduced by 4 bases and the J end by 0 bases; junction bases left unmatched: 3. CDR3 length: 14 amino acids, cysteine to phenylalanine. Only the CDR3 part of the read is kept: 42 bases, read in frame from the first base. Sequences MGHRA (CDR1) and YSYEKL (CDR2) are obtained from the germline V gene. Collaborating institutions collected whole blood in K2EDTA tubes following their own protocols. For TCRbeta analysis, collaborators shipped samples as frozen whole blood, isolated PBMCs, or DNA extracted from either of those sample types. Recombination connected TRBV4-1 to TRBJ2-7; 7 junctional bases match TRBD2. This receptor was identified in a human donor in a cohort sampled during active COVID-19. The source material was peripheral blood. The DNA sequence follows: TGCGCCAGCAGCCTAACTAGCGTCTCCTACGAGCAGTACTTC. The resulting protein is CASSLTSVSYEQYF.